This entry describes one T cell receptor beta chain. Losses at the gene ends were 0 bases for V and 10 bases for J; bases not matched to a gene: 12. The CDR3 runs 16 residues. Germline V CDR1 and CDR2: LGHDT, YNNKEL (reference sequence). This entry is derived from a study of blood T cell repertoires in COVID-19. About the study: Nucleic acid was either cDNA or gDNA, and it came from T cells, B-cell-depleted T cells, or PBMCs.

Sequenced by immunoSEQ multiplex PCR; TCRdb stores in-frame clones only, minus some. The table has about 120,000 clones, 85% seen once. The source material was peripheral blood. V usage is TRBV3-1 (or the pseudogene TRBV3-2) and J usage is TRBJ2-1, with 7 bases lining up with TRBD2. This TCR came from a human donor in a cohort sampled during active COVID-19. The CDR3 loop is CASSQEAPSGTEEQFF. CDR3 DNA: TGTGCCAGCAGCCAAGAGGCGCCTAGCGGTACAGAGGAGCAGTTCTTC.